This TCR beta chain was recorded in a study of blood T cells in healthy people across ages. Study results and limitations: In older individuals, TCR beta diversity per million T cells was lower, falling roughly linearly with age.

In terms of origin and age, donors were healthy Caucasian individuals from Russia aged about 6 to 90. This clonotype turned up a few times. Its specificity is unknown. The use of a sample-barcoded 5' primer and a J-beta primer mix characterized a second PCR of about 7 to 12 cycles. Each cDNA molecule, via a template-switch adaptor with 12 random nucleotides, was tagged. MiXCR was run by TCRdb on the 5' RACE reads, yielding one entry per CDR3 protein. The repertoire holds 1,800,000 or so distinct CDR3 sequences, with about 39% as singletons. CDR1 and CDR2 (germline): SQVTM, ANQGSEA. CDR3 length: 12 residues. The V gene lost 8 bases and the J gene lost 4 bases, with 14 bases spanning the gap.

The sequence came from a human donor in good health. Sequencing was carried out using blood. The chain links TRBV29-1 to TRBJ1-2; a weak D match, TRBD1 (5 bases). The CDR3 here is CSLWDRIYGYTF. The CDR3, as DNA: TGCAGCTTATGGGACCGAATCTATGGCTACACCTTC.